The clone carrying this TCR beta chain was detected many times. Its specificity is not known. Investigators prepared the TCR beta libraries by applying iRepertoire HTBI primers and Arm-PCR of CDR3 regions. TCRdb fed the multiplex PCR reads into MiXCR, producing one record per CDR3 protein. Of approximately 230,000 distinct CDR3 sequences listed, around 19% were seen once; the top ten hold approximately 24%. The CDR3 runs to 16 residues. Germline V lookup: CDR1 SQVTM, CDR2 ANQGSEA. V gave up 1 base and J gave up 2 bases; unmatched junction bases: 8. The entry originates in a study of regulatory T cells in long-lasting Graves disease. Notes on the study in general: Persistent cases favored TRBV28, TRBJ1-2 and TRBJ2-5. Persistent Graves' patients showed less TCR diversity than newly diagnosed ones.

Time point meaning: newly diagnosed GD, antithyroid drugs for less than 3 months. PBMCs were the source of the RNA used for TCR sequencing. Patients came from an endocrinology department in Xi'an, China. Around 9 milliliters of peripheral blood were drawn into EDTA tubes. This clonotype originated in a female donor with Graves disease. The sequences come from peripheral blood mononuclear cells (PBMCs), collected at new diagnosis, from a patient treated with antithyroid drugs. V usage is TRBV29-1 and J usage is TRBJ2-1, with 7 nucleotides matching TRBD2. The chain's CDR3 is CSVEAASGGAYNEQFF. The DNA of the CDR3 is TGCAGCGTTGAAGCGGCTAGCGGAGGCGCCTACAATGAGCAGTTCTTC.